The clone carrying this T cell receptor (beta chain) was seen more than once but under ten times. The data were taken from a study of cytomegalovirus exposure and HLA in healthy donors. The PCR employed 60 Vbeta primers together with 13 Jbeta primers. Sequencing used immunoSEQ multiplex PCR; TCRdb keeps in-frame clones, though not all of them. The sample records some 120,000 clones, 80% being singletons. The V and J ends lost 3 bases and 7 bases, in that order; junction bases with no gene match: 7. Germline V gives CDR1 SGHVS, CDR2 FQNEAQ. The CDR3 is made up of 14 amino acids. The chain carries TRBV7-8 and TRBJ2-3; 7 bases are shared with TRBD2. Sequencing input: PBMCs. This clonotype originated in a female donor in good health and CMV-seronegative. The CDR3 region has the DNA TGTGCCAGCAGCTTTTTCGGAGCGGGAAATACGCAGTATTTT. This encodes CASSFFGAGNTQYF.